The 14 T cell receptor beta chains below were found in one sample sequenced in a study of cytomegalovirus exposure and HLA in healthy donors. It was with 60 Vbeta and 13 Jbeta primers that the PCR ran. Assay: immunoSEQ multiplex PCR; the TCRdb copy retains only in-frame clones and omits some. The repertoire has 90,000 to 150,000 clones, around 81% of them found once; the top ten carry less than 2.5%. The sequenced material came from PBMCs. These receptors were taken from a woman aged 35 to 49 in good health and CMV-seronegative.

This sequence joins TRBV11-2 and TRBJ2-7; no definite D call. The CDR3 sequence is 12 residues long. Germline CDR1 SGHAT, CDR2 FQNNGV. The V end lost 1 base, the J end lost 3 bases, and 4 bases lay between the germline ends. The CDR3 sequence: CASSLALYEQYF. The DNA for the CDR3 is TGTGCCAGCAGCTTAGCCCTCTACGAGCAGTACTTC.

This clone was observed a handful of times. This chain links TRBV19 with TRBJ1-4; 11 bases fit TRBD1. The CDR3 runs 14 residues. Trimming cost V 5 bases and J 8 bases; bases outside gene matches: 4. Looked up from germline, CDR1 is LNHDA and CDR2 is SQIVND (reference sequence). The CDR3 spells CASSSDRGREKLFF. Written as DNA, the CDR3 is TGTGCCAGTAGTTCGGACAGGGGGCGCGAAAAACTGTTTTTT.

Notes on this clone: The conserved final phenylalanine or tryptophan is absent from the CDR3, which likely points to a read error. This rearrangement joins TRBV4-1 to TRBJ1-2, with D possibly TRBD1 on 5 matching bases. Between the trimmed V and J ends, which lost 0 bases and 6 bases, there was a span of 14 bases. Germline V gene sequence: CDR1 MGHRA, CDR2 YSYEKL. This CDR3 has 15 amino acids. CDR3 bases: TGCGCCAGCAGCCAAGATCAGGCGGGGGGAAATGGCTACACCCTC. It yields the protein CASSQDQAGGNGYTL.

The rearrangement links TRBV4-1 to TRBJ2-1, with 12 bases aligning to TRBD2. CDR1 is MGHRA, CDR2 YSYEKL, per germline. With V trimmed by 5 bases and J by 3 bases, 17 bases remained unmatched. The CDR3 is 20 residues long. The CDR3 region is CASSIRTSGNDPGGYNEQFF. The CDR3 DNA reads TGCGCCAGCAGCATCCGGACTAGCGGGAACGACCCGGGCGGCTACAATGAGCAGTTCTTC.

The genes are TRBV4-1 and TRBJ2-3, with 8 bases fitting TRBD1. The CDR3 runs 19 residues. V dropped 1 base and J dropped 1; count of bases not matched to a gene: 13. Germline lookup yields CDR1 MGHRA and CDR2 YSYEKL. CDR3 loop: CASSQVVRTGNLGTDTQYF. The CDR3 coding sequence is TGCGCCAGCAGCCAAGTGGTCCGGACAGGGAATTTGGGCACAGATACGCAGTATTTT.

The chain uses TRBV7-2 and TRBJ2-3, with 9 bases identical to TRBD2. CDR1 and CDR2 from the germline V gene are SGHTA and FQGNSA. The CDR3 has 15 amino acids. V lost 1 base to trimming and J lost 2 bases; unmatched junction nucleotides: 1. CDR3 nucleotide sequence: TGTGCCAGCAGCTTAGGCGGGAGGGCCACAGATACGCAGTATTTT. Translated: CASSLGGRATDTQYF.

V and J are TRBV9 and TRBJ1-2, with TRBD1 identical over 11 bases. This CDR3 has 17 residues. Per germline, CDR1 SGDLS and CDR2 YYNGEE. With 0 bases clipped from V and 8 bases from J, the junction kept 12 bases outside the gene matches. CDR3 in DNA: TGTGCCAGCAGCGTAGGGGACAGGGGGGACTTTATATCAGGCTACACCTTC. Translation: CASSVGDRGDFISGYTF. Looking up the rest from reference TRBV9 and TRBJ1-2 gives the full variable domain: DSGVTQTPKHLITATGQRVTLRCSPRSGDLSVYWYQQSLDQGLQFLIQYYNGEERAKGNILERFSAQQFPDLHSELNLSSLELGDSALYFCASSVGDRGDFISGYTFGSGTRLTVV.

As regards this clone: This sample includes further DNA sequences coding for the same CDR3. The chain employs TRBV4-2 and TRBJ2-3; 10 nucleotides match TRBD2. V was pared by 4 bases and J by 2 bases, with 6 bases of the junction left unmatched. Germline CDR1 reads LGHNA; CDR2 reads YNFKEQ. CDR3 length: 16 amino acids. The CDR3 here is CASSPASGSTTDTQYF. The CDR3 coding sequence is TGTGCCAGCAGCCCAGCTAGCGGGAGCACCACAGATACGCAGTATTTT.

This clone was observed many times. This CDR3 is CSAQTENTEAFF. The DNA of the CDR3 is TGCAGCGCACAGACAGAAAACACTGAAGCTTTCTTT. The chain uses TRBV29-1 and TRBJ1-1; maybe TRBD1 (5 bases). This CDR3 has 12 amino acids. Trimming shortened V by 7 bases and J by 2 bases, and 11 bases separated the two germline ends. Germline V lookup: CDR1 SQVTM, CDR2 ANQGSEA.

This clone was seen a handful of times. V and J are TRBV6-6 and TRBJ1-4; D ambiguous. Germline CDR1 is MNHNY and CDR2 is SVGAGI (reference sequence). V shed 7 bases and J shed 5 bases, with 14 bases lying between them. The CDR3 consists of 14 residues. This CDR3 is CASILDGENEKLFF. The CDR3 coding sequence is TGTGCCAGCATTCTAGACGGAGAAAATGAAAAACTGTTTTTT.

The rearrangement links TRBV6-1 to TRBJ1-4; perhaps TRBD1 as D (5 bases). This CDR3 spans 16 amino acids. Trimming took 4 bases from V and 8 from J, leaving 20 bases between them. CDR1 and CDR2 (germline): MNHNS, SASEGT. The CDR3 bases are TGTGCCAGCAGTGGGGGGGTCAGGTCCTCCGGGGAAAAACTGTTTTTT. Translated: CASSGGVRSSGEKLFF.

This clone was detected once. The V gene is TRBV30, the J gene TRBJ1-1, with 8 bases aligning to TRBD1. This CDR3 is 14 amino acids long. The V segment lost 2 bases and the J segment 5 bases; nucleotides outside the gene matches: 7. Per germline, CDR1 GTSNPN and CDR2 SVGIG (reference sequence). The CDR3 DNA sequence: TGTGCCTGGAGTCACAGGGGGACGGGGACTGAAGCTTTCTTT. It yields the protein CAWSHRGTGTEAFF.

This clone was found a few times. The gene calls are TRBV6-5 and TRBJ1-2; TRBD1 matches at 7 bases. V shed 2 bases and J 3 bases; nucleotides not matched to a gene: 0. Germline CDR1 and CDR2: MNHEY and SVGAGI. The CDR3 extends over 13 amino acids. The CDR3 region is CASSYRGHYGYTF. The CDR3 DNA follows: TGTGCCAGCAGTTACAGGGGGCACTATGGCTACACCTTC.

The rearrangement joins TRBV6-6 to TRBJ2-7; D is possibly TRBD2 (6 bases). The CDR3 has 16 residues. The V gene lost 2 bases and the J gene lost 0 bases, with 14 bases spanning the gap. CDR1 MNHNY and CDR2 SVGAGI come from the germline V gene (reference sequence). The DNA for the CDR3 is TGTGCCAGCAGTTACAGTGGGGGTAGCGGCTCCTACGAGCAGTACTTC. Residues: CASSYSGGSGSYEQYF.